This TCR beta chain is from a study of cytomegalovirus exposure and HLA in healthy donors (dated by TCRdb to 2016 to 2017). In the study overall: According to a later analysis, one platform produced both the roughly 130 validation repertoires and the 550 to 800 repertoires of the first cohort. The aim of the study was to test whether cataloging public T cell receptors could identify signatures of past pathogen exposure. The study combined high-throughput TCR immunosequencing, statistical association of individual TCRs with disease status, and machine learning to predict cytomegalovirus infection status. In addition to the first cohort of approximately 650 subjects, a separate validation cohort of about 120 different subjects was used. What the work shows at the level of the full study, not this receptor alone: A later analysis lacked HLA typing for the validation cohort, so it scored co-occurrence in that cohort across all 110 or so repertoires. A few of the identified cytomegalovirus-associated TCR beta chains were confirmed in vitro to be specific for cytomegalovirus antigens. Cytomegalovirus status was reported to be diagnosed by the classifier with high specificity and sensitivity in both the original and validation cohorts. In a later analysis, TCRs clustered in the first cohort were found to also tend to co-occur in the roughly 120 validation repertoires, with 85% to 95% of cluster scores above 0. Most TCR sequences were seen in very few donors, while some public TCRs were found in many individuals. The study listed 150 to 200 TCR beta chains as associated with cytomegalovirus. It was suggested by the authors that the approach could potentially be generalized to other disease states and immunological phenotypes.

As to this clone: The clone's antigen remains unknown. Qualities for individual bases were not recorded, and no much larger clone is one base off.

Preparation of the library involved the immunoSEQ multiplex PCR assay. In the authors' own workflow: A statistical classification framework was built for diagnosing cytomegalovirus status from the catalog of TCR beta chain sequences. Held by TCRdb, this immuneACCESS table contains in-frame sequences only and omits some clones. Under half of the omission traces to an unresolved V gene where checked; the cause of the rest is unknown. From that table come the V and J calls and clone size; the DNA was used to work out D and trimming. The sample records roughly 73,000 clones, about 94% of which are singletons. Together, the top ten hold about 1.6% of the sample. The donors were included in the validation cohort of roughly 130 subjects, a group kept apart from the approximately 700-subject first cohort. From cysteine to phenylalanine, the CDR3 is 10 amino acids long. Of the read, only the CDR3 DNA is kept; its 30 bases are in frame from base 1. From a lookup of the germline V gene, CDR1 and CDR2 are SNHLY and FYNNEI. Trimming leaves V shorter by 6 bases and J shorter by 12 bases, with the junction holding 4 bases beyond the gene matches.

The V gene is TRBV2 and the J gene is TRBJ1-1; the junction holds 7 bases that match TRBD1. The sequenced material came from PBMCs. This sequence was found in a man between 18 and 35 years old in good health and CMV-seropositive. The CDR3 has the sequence CASREGASFF. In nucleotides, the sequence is TGTGCCAGCAGGGAGGGGGCATCTTTCTTT.